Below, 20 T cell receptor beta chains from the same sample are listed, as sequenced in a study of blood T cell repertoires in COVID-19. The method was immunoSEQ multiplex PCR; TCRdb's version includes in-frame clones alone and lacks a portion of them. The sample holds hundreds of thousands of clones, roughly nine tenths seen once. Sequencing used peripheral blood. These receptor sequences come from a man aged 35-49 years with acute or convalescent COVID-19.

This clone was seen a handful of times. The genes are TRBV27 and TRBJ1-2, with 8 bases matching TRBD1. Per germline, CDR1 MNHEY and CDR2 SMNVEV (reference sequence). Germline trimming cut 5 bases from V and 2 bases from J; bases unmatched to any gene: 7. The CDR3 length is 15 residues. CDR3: CASSPWTGSNYGYTF. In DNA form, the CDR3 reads TGTGCCAGCAGTCCCTGGACAGGGTCCAACTATGGCTACACCTTC.

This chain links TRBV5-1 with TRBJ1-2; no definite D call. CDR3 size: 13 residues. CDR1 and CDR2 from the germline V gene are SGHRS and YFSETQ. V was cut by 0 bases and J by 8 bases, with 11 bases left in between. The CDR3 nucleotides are TGCGCCAGCAGCTTGGAAGTTGGAGGCGGCTACACCTTC. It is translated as CASSLEVGGGYTF.

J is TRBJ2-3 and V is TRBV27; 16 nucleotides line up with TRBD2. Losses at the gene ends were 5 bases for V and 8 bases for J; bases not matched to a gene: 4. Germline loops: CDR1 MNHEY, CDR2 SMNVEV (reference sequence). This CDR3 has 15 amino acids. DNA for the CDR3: TGTGCCAGCAGTCCAGGGACTAGCGGGGGGGGTACGCAGTATTTT. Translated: CASSPGTSGGGTQYF.

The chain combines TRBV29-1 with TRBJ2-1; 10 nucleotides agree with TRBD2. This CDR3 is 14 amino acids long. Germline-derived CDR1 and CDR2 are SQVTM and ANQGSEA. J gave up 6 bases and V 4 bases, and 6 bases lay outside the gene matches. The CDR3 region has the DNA TGCAGCGTTGGTCTAGCGGGAGTAGGCAATGAGCAGTTCTTC. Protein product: CSVGLAGVGNEQFF.

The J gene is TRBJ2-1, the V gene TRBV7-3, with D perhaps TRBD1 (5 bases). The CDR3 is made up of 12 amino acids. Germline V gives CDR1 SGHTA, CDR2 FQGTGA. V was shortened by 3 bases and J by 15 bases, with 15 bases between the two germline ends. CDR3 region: CASSFFGAPWFF. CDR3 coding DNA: TGTGCCAGCAGCTTTTTTGGGGCTCCCTGGTTCTTC.

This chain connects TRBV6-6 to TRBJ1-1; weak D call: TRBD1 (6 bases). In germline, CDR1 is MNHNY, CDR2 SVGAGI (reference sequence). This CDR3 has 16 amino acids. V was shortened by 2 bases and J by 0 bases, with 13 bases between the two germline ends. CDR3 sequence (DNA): TGTGCCAGCAGTTACCCAAACAGGGCCATGAACACTGAAGCTTTCTTT. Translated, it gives CASSYPNRAMNTEAFF.

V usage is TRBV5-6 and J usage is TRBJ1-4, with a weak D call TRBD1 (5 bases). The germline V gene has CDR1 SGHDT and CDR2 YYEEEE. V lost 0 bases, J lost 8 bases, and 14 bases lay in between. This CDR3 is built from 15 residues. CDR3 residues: CASSLVGWRGEKLFF. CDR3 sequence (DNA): TGTGCCAGCAGCTTGGTCGGGTGGCGGGGCGAAAAACTGTTTTTT.

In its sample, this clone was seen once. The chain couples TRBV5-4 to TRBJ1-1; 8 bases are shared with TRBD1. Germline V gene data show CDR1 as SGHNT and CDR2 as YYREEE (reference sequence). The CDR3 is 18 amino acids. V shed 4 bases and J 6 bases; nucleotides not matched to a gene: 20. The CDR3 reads CASSHPPGQGVFGAEAFF. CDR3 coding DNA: TGTGCCAGCAGCCACCCCCCAGGACAGGGTGTGTTTGGGGCTGAAGCTTTCTTT.

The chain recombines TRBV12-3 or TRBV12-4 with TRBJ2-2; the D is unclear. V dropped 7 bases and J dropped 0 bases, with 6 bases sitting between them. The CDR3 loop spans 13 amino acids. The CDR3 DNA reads TGTGCCAGCATCATCACGAACACCGGGGAGCTGTTTTTT. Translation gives CASIITNTGELFF.

The CDR3 sequence is CASSLLGAKGYTF. The CDR3 nucleotides are TGTGCCAGCAGTTTATTGGGGGCTAAGGGCTACACCTTC. V usage is TRBV27 and J usage is TRBJ1-2; D might be TRBD1 (6 bases). V gave up 1 base and J gave up 8 bases, with 11 bases separating them. The length of the CDR3 is 13 residues. In germline, CDR1 is MNHEY, CDR2 SMNVEV (reference sequence).

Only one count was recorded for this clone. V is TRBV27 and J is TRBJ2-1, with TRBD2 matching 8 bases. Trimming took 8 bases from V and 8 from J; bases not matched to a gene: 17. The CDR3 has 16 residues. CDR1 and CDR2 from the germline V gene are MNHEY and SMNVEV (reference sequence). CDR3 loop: CASPLVSGRAKDEQFF. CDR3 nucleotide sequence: TGTGCCAGCCCCCTGGTCTCCGGGAGGGCTAAGGATGAGCAGTTCTTC.

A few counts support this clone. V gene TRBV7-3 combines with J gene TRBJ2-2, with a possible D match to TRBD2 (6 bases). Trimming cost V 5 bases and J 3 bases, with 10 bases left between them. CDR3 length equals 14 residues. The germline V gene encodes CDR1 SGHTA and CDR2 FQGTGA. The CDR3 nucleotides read TGTGCCAGCAGCGGGACTTCCCACACCGGGGAGCTGTTTTTT. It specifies CASSGTSHTGELFF.

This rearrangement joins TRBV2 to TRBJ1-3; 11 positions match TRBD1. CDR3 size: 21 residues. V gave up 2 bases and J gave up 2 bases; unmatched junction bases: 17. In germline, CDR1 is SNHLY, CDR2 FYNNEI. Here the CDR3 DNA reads TGTGCCAGCAGTGAACCCTCCCACAGGACAGGGGGCGAATTCGCTGGAAACACCATATATTTT. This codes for CASSEPSHRTGGEFAGNTIYF.

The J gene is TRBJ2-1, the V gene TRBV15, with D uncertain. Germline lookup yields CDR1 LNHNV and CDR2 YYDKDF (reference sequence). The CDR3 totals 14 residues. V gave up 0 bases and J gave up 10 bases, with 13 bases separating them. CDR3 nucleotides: TGTGCCACCAGCAGAGATCAGTTGCAATTCGAGCAGTTCTTC. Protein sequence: CATSRDQLQFEQFF.

This CDR3 is CASSQTGTSTDTQYF. DNA for the CDR3: TGTGCCAGCAGCCAGACCGGGACATCCACAGATACGCAGTATTTT. The genes are TRBV7-2 and TRBJ2-3, with D perhaps matching TRBD1 (6 bases). V lost 5 bases and J 2 bases, leaving 14 bases between the germline ends. The CDR3 spans 15 residues. The germline CDR1 and CDR2 sequences are SGHTA and FQGNSA.

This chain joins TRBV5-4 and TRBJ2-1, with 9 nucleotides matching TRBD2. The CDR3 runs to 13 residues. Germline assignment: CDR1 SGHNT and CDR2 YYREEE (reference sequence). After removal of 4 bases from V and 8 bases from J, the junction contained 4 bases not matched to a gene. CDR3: CASSPRLADEQFF. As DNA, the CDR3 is TGTGCCAGCAGCCCCCGACTAGCGGATGAGCAGTTCTTC.

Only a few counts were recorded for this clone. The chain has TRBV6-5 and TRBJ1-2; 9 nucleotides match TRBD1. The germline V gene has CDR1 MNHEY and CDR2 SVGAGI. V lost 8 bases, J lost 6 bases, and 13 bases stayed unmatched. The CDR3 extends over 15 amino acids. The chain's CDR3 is CASSRNRDRVNGYTF. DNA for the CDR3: TGTGCCAGCTCACGAAACCGGGACAGGGTAAATGGCTACACCTTC.

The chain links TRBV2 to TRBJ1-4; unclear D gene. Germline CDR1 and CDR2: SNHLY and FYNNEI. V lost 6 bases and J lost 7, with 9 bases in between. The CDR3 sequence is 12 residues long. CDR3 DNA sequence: TGTGCCAGCAGGAGGAGCGGTGAAAAACTGTTTTTT. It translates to CASRRSGEKLFF.

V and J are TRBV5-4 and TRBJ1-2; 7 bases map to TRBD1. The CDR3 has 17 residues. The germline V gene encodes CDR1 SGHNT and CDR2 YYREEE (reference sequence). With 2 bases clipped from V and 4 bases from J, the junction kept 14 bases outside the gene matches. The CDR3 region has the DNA TGTGCCAGCAGCTTTACGCAGGGGGAGGCGTATGCCTATGGCTACACCTTC. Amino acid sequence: CASSFTQGEAYAYGYTF.

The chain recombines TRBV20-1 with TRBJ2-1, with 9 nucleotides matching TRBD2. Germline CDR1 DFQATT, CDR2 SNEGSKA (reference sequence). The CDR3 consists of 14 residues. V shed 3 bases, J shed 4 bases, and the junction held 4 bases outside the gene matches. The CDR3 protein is CSASSSGGYNEQFF. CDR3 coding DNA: TGCAGTGCTAGTTCCAGCGGGGGGTACAATGAGCAGTTCTTC.